This TCR beta chain comes out of a study of T cells in Graves' hyperthyroidism and ophthalmopathy. General study findings and limits: Blood shared most expanded thyroid clonotypes above 0.001. Before onset, by a median of around 6.1 months, the model predicted ophthalmopathy.

To note about this clonotype: Its cognate antigen is unknown.

RNA transcripts gave rise to amplified TCR beta CDR3 regions. The TCR CDR3 was amplified in a first-round RT-PCR using the HTBI primer set. In TCRdb, the multiplex PCR reads were re-called with MiXCR into one record per CDR3 protein. In the table there are about 640,000 distinct CDR3 sequences, around 21% of which are singletons. The CDR3 consists of 18 residues. Germline trimming cut 5 bases from V and 0 bases from J; bases unmatched to any gene: 6. The sequencing input was blood. The chain has TRBV12-3 or TRBV12-4 and TRBJ2-6; 11 nucleotides agree with TRBD1. The TCR originated in a man aged 25 to 40 with Graves' ophthalmopathy. This CDR3 is CASSKPGTGGSGANVLTF. CDR3 sequence (DNA): TGTGCCAGCAGTAAGCCCGGGACAGGGGGCTCTGGGGCCAACGTCCTGACTTTC.